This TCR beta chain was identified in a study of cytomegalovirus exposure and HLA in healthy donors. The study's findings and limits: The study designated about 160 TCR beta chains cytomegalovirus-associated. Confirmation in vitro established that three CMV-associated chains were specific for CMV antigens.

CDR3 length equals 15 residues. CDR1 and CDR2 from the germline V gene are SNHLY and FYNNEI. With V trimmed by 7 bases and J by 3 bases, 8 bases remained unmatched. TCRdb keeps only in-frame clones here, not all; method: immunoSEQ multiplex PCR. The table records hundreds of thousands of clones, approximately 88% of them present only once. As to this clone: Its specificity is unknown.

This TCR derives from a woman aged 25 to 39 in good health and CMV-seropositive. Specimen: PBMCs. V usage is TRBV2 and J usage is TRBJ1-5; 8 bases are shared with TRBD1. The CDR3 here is CASTPGGLSNQPQHF. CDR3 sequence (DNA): TGTGCCAGCACTCCAGGGGGCCTCTCCAATCAGCCCCAGCATTTT.